This T cell receptor beta chain was identified during a study of T-cell memory formation after mild COVID-19. Findings of the study overall: That cross-reactive memory joined was suggested by some responding clones appearing in pre-infection memory. Largely, contracting CD4+ clones fell within CM and EM, and contracting CD8+ clones within EMRA.

Trimming took 5 bases from V and 6 from J; bases not matched to a gene: 12. CDR3 length: 17 residues. Germline V gene sequence: CDR1 SGHRS, CDR2 YFSETQ. UMIs and sample barcodes were carried by the TCR alpha and TCR beta cDNA libraries that 5'RACE produced using constant-segment primers. TCRdb reprocessed the 5' RACE reads with MiXCR, giving one entry per CDR3 protein. There are just under 350,000 distinct CDR3 sequences in the sample; around 13% occur only once, and about a fifth lies in the top ten. Points on this clonotype: What it binds is unknown.

The V and J genes are TRBV5-1 and TRBJ2-5; 14 bases align to TRBD2. The clonotype originates from a young man who had mild COVID-19 (a few samples of this study predate the infection). Cell type and time point are not known. Sequencing was carried out using PBMCs or a T cell subset sorted from them (not recorded which). The CDR3 loop is CASSSTGLAGEGKTQYF. DNA for the CDR3: TGCGCCAGCAGTTCGACGGGACTAGCGGGGGAAGGAAAGACCCAGTACTTC.